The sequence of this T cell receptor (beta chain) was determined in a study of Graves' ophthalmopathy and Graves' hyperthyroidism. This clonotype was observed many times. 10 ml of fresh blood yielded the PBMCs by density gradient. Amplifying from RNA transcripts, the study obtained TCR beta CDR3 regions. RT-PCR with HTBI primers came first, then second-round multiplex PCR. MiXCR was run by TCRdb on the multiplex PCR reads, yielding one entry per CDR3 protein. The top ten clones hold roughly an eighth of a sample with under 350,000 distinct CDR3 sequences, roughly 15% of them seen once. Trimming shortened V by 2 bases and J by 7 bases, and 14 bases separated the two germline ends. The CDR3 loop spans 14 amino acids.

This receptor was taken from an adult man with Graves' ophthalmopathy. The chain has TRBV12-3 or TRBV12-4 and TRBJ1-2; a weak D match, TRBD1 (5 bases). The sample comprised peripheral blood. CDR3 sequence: CASSLSRAVFGYTF. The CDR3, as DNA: TGTGCCAGCAGTTTAAGCAGGGCGGTTTTTGGCTACACCTTC.